What follows is one T cell receptor (beta chain) and its context. By its share of the sample, this clone is medium-sized (0.01 to 0.1%). Its target antigen remains unknown. Per-base quality was not reported, and no clone a single base away is much larger than it. The cohort was made up of 666 healthy bone marrow donors. At the time of sampling, all cohort members were nominally healthy, though unrecorded immune exposures were likely present. The donor tested CMV seronegative, placing the donor among the roughly 340 seronegative members of the cohort. A peripheral blood sample was collected from each donor, and TCR beta sequencing was performed on peripheral blood mononuclear cells. The Qiagen DNeasy Blood Extraction Kit was used to extract genomic DNA from the blood cell samples. To prepare the library, the immunoSEQ multiplex PCR assay was applied. A mixture of 60 forward primers for TCR Vbeta segments and 13 reverse primers for TCR Jbeta segments was used in the multiplex PCR. A multiplex PCR assay on genomic DNA amplified the CDR3 region of rearranged TCR beta genes. On the Illumina HiSeq System, the amplified TCR beta libraries were sequenced as 87-base-pair reads. From the authors' description of their analysis: A later analysis tallied tens of millions of unique TCR beta chains across the 700 or so repertoires, and roughly 11 million of those chains were shared by two or more donors. To remove PCR and sequencing errors, raw reads were error-corrected and collapsed into unique sequences using a nearest-neighbor algorithm that merged closely related sequences. CDR3 sequences were aligned to IMGT reference sequences to assign V, D and J gene segments. Each retained sequence needed at least a six-nucleotide match to both a V gene segment and a J gene segment. A rearrangement counted as productive if the CDR3 had no stop codons and remained in frame with V and J, and every other rearrangement counted as non-productive. Following IMGT convention, CDR3 was defined as the stretch from the second conserved V-encoded cysteine up to the conserved J-encoded phenylalanine. The earlier analysis of some 550 of the donors excluded any sequence lacking an unambiguous match to a single V gene segment. An earlier analysis of 500 to 600 of the donors classified V segments as functional when productive rearrangements were above 56.7% and as segregating when the standard deviation between donors was above 5%. A statistical classification framework was built to diagnose cytomegalovirus status from the catalog of TCR beta chain sequences. In a later analysis, V and J genes were assigned by comparing TCR nucleotide sequences against IMGT/GENE-DB human TR gene sequences. A later analysis assigned CDR3 sequences and most-parsimonious VDJ recombination scenarios with the TCRdist pipeline. In a later analysis, each TCR beta chain was defined by its CDR3 amino acid sequence together with its V-gene family, and reads without a unique V-gene family were excluded. A later analysis removed several hundred highly shared, low-generation-probability nucleotide sequences to deal with suspected cross-contamination and a sequencing artifact. In a later analysis, a clonal expansion index for each public chain was calculated from normalized within-repertoire ranks of inferred template counts. Generation probabilities in a later analysis came from a VDJ recombination model fitted to out-of-frame rearrangements, and those results were checked against IGoR. Hypergeometric tests were used in a later analysis to score TCR-TCR, TCR-HLA and TCR-CMV co-occurrence, with a repertoire-size bias correction applied to the TCR pairs. A later analysis estimated false discovery rates by permuting HLA or CMV assignments 20 times. A later analysis grouped co-occurring TCRs with DBSCAN, adding TCRdist sequence similarity when clustering within HLA-allele-positive subsets. Co-occurrence clustering excluded repertoires with fewer than 30,000 or more than 120,000 public chains, plus five with anomalous nucleotide sharing. Drawn from immuneACCESS, this table holds only the in-frame rearrangements with V and J called that TCRdb kept. Clones are partly lost; checked studies trace under half to an unresolved V gene and leave the rest unexplained. V and J calls and clone size follow that table, whereas D and trimming were derived from the DNA. The sample yields about 180,000 clones; around 73% were counted once. About 2.4% of the sample goes to the ten largest clones.

The CDR3 holds 15 amino acids from the cysteine to the phenylalanine. CDR3 DNA is the only sequence kept; it has 45 bases, read in frame from the first base. The junction carries 11 bases between V and J, which are trimmed by 3 bases and 5 bases respectively. Looking up the germline V gene (reference sequence) yields CDR1 LNHNV and CDR2 YYDKDF. The data originate from a study of cytomegalovirus exposure and HLA in healthy donors (TCRdb year 2017). The study in broad terms: An earlier analysis of roughly 570 of the donors reported under 300 Gb of sequence data and 95 million to 120 million unique TCR beta sequences obtained from roughly 170 million T cells. An earlier analysis of nearly 600 of the donors applied high-throughput TCR beta sequencing to assess whether each TCR beta V gene segment acted as functional or pseudogenic. Rather than drawing on any new phenotypic data, the later analysis identified candidate immune exposures from TCR beta sequences and the way those sequences occurred across donors. Using immunosequencing, the study profiled T cell repertoires from around 680 subjects and related those repertoires to cytomegalovirus serostatus. The genetic ancestry cluster associated with self-reported Caucasian donors included 65% to 90% of the 300 to 450 genotyped donors. A later analysis re-examined previously published TCR beta repertoires from just over 650 donors and added high-resolution HLA genotyping to investigate patterns of TCR occurrence. Along with the approximately 670-subject first cohort, a separate validation cohort of over 90 different subjects was used. HLA typing included class I and class II loci at four-digit resolution. Typing coverage differed by locus: A, B, C, DRB1 and DQB1 were typed in roughly 620-630 donors, DQA1 in 522, DPA1 in nearly 610, and DPB1 in 400 to 480. Across roughly 420 genotyped donors of the cohort, an average of approximately 200,000 unique TCR beta nucleotide sequences per donor were sequenced, and around 20% of those sequences were non-productive. An early release covering more than 500 HLA-typed donors comprised roughly 300 gigabases of sequencing data and tens of millions of unique TCR sequences. The study was designed to test whether signatures of past pathogen exposure could be identified by cataloging public T cell receptors. Genome-wide SNP genotypes for about three fifths of the 666 donors were used in a later genetic analysis, which treated that subset as a discovery cohort. Every discovery cohort repertoire had been produced on one sequencing platform. Four to six DR-DQ haplotypes were handled as single units for association and clustering, since linkage in the cohort was strong. Alongside the repertoire data, information on donor age, sex, ethnicity and CMV serostatus was compiled. The study combined high-throughput TCR immunosequencing, statistical association of individual TCRs with disease status, and machine learning to predict cytomegalovirus infection status.

The paper's findings and limits, for the study overall: In a later genetic analysis, a missense DCLRE1C variant was associated with V-gene and J-gene trimming of TCR beta chains, and the association was replicated in an independent cohort. Because HLA typing was missing for some donors at each locus, association tests included only the typed subset. In a later analysis, most CMV-associated TCR beta chains were found to appear HLA-restricted, with HLA associations seemingly driven largely by CMV exposure. The presence/absence analyses assumed that sequencing depth was roughly uniform across donors, and that assumption may not be true. The sequencing pipeline was judged likely to have produced a cluster of highly shared sequence variants as a technical artifact. In a later analysis, some 17,000 TCR beta sequences were associated with specific HLA alleles at a false discovery rate of 0.05. In a later genetic analysis, fewer N-insertions in productive TCRs were reported among donors in an Asian-associated ancestry cluster than the roughly 700-donor mean. In this cohort, only TCR beta chains were sequenced, and detectable features were limited by the absence of alpha or paired-chain data. The classifier was reported to diagnose cytomegalovirus status with high specificity and sensitivity in both the original and validation cohorts. In a later analysis, HLA-associated TCR beta chains showed more clonal expansion and lower generation probabilities than non-associated chains that were equally common. For the cohort, immune exposure information was limited to CMV serostatus. The earlier analysis of fewer than 750 of the donors excluded 15 to 20 rarely observed V segments, including chromosome 9 orphons, because counts were too low. Several of the top co-occurrence clusters appeared to be linked to parvovirus B19, influenza, CMV and Epstein-Barr virus, according to a later analysis. According to the authors, the approach could potentially be generalized to other disease states and immunological phenotypes. A further reported finding was that TCR beta sequences accurately predicted the HLA-A and HLA-B alleles for most subjects in the first cohort. When HLA alleles, especially DR and DQ, strongly co-occurred, TCR associations were difficult to assign to individual alleles. According to a later analysis, TCR association rates differed among HLA loci, with DRB1 alleles showing the most associated TCRs and HLA-C alleles showing the fewest. In vitro tests confirmed that a few of the cytomegalovirus-associated TCR beta chains recognize cytomegalovirus antigens. Some IMGT-functional V segments, including TRBV6-2 and TRBV6-3, could not be told apart with the 87-base-pair reads, so those segments were excluded. Across donors, most TCR sequences were observed very rarely, whereas some public TCRs were present in many individuals. Correlated functional status among segregating V segments might reflect linkage disequilibrium, but an unknown experimental factor could not be ruled out. An earlier analysis of around 540 of the donors showed that most TCR beta V segments appeared in productive rearrangements either about 87% or about 30% of the time, which broadly matched IMGT annotations. A total of 150 to 200 TCR beta chains were listed by the study as associated with cytomegalovirus.

The sequence derives from a man aged 55 to 70 in good health and CMV-seronegative. The V and J genes are TRBV15 and TRBJ1-6, with TRBD1 as a weak D call on 5 bases. The sample was PBMCs. The nucleotides are TGTGCCACCAGCAGGACTAGAGGGGATAATTCACCCCTCCACTTT. The resulting protein is CATSRTRGDNSPLHF.